This is a list of T cell receptor beta chains from one sample in a study of blood T cells in healthy people across ages. MiXCR was run by TCRdb on the 5' RACE reads, yielding one entry per CDR3 protein. The data show 720,000 or so distinct CDR3 sequences, 40% to 45% seen once. The material sequenced was blood. These receptors were collected from an elderly man in good health. The CDR3 runs from the conserved cysteine through the conserved F or W. The order of the fields is clone size, D gene, V gene, J gene, CDR3 protein, CDR3 DNA. D genes are given only for firm matches. The size entry is marked missing in some rows and otherwise reads once, few, many or a size class.

clone size: many; D gene: TRBD1; V gene: TRBV4-1; J gene: TRBJ2-5; CDR3 protein: CASSQDSYGTGVLETQYF; CDR3 DNA: TGCGCCAGCAGCCAAGATTCATACGGGACAGGGGTTCTGGAGACCCAGTACTTC
clone size: -; D gene: TRBD1; V gene: TRBV20-1; J gene: TRBJ1-5; CDR3 protein: CSAPRTGSNQPQHF; CDR3 DNA: TGCAGTGCTCCTCGGACAGGGAGCAATCAGCCCCAGCATTTT
clone size: -; D gene: TRBD2; V gene: TRBV7-2; J gene: TRBJ2-7; CDR3 protein: CASSLSSGGTYEQYF; CDR3 DNA: TGTGCCAGCAGCTTATCTTCGGGGGGGACCTACGAGCAGTACTTC
clone size: few; D gene: -; V gene: TRBV4-1; J gene: TRBJ2-3; CDR3 protein: CASSPQTSRDTQYF; CDR3 DNA: TGCGCCAGCAGCCCACAAACTAGCCGCGATACGCAGTATTTT
clone size: -; D gene: -; V gene: TRBV2; J gene: TRBJ1-4; CDR3 protein: CASNPRGQLNEKLFF; CDR3 DNA: TGTGCCAGCAACCCCCGCGGACAGCTTAATGAAAAACTGTTTTTT
clone size: few; D gene: -; V gene: TRBV15; J gene: TRBJ2-7; CDR3 protein: CATSTDRRSSYEQYF; CDR3 DNA: TGTGCCACCAGCACGGACAGAAGGAGCTCCTACGAGCAGTACTTC
clone size: many; D gene: -; V gene: TRBV6-2/TRBV6-3; J gene: TRBJ2-5; CDR3 protein: CASNLGLADQYF; CDR3 DNA: TGTGCCAGCAACCTCGGCCTCGCGGACCAGTACTTC
clone size: -; D gene: TRBD2; V gene: TRBV27; J gene: TRBJ2-1; CDR3 protein: CASSPQGLAGVLYNEQFF; CDR3 DNA: TGTGCCAGCAGTCCCCAAGGACTAGCGGGAGTGTTGTACAATGAGCAGTTCTTC
clone size: -; D gene: -; V gene: TRBV28; J gene: TRBJ1-2; CDR3 protein: CASSFQGRDGYTF; CDR3 DNA: TGTGCCAGCAGTTTCCAGGGGAGAGACGGCTACACCTTC
clone size: -; D gene: -; V gene: TRBV7-2; J gene: TRBJ1-1; CDR3 protein: CASSLVGRNTEAFF; CDR3 DNA: TGTGCCAGCAGCTTAGTTGGCAGGAACACTGAAGCTTTCTTT
clone size: -; D gene: TRBD2; V gene: TRBV5-1; J gene: TRBJ2-7; CDR3 protein: CASSLWTSGGNEQYF; CDR3 DNA: TGCGCCAGCAGCTTGTGGACTAGCGGGGGGAACGAGCAGTACTTC
clone size: many; D gene: -; V gene: TRBV11-2; J gene: TRBJ2-5; CDR3 protein: CASSLGHPQETQYF; CDR3 DNA: TGTGCCAGCAGCTTAGGGCACCCTCAAGAGACCCAGTACTTC
clone size: -; D gene: TRBD1; V gene: TRBV4-3; J gene: TRBJ1-1; CDR3 protein: CASSQGTGEAFF; CDR3 DNA: TGCGCCAGCAGCCAGGGGACAGGGGAAGCTTTCTTT
clone size: -; D gene: -; V gene: TRBV7-2; J gene: TRBJ2-7; CDR3 protein: CASSLGRGKAGYEQYF; CDR3 DNA: TGTGCCAGCAGCTTAGGTAGGGGTAAGGCAGGCTACGAGCAGTACTTC
clone size: many; D gene: TRBD2; V gene: TRBV28; J gene: TRBJ2-4; CDR3 protein: CASSFWGGKDIQYF; CDR3 DNA: TGTGCCAGCAGTTTTTGGGGGGGTAAAGACATTCAGTACTTC
clone size: -; D gene: TRBD2; V gene: TRBV13; J gene: TRBJ2-3; CDR3 protein: CASSKRLAGDSPDTQYF; CDR3 DNA: TGTGCCAGCAGCAAACGACTAGCGGGGGATTCGCCAGATACGCAGTATTTT
clone size: few; D gene: -; V gene: TRBV11-2; J gene: TRBJ2-3; CDR3 protein: CASSLRAGRTDTQYF; CDR3 DNA: TGTGCCAGCAGCTTAAGAGCAGGACGCACAGATACGCAGTATTTT
clone size: few; D gene: -; V gene: TRBV20-1; J gene: TRBJ2-1; CDR3 protein: CSASYGLHYNEQFF; CDR3 DNA: TGCAGTGCTAGTTACGGGCTCCACTACAATGAGCAGTTCTTC
clone size: few; D gene: -; V gene: TRBV6-2/TRBV6-3; J gene: TRBJ2-5; CDR3 protein: CASSLGRKTQYF; CDR3 DNA: TGTGCCAGCAGCCTTGGACGAAAGACCCAGTACTTC
clone size: -; D gene: TRBD1; V gene: TRBV7-9; J gene: TRBJ2-7; CDR3 protein: CASSWTGTYEQYF; CDR3 DNA: TGTGCCAGCAGTTGGACAGGGACCTACGAGCAGTACTTC
clone size: many; D gene: TRBD2; V gene: TRBV29-1; J gene: TRBJ2-4; CDR3 protein: CSVEVPGGAKNIQYF; CDR3 DNA: TGCAGCGTTGAAGTACCGGGAGGGGCCAAAAACATTCAGTACTTC
clone size: -; D gene: -; V gene: TRBV20-1; J gene: TRBJ1-5; CDR3 protein: CSARPYSNQPQHF; CDR3 DNA: TGCAGTGCAAGGCCTTATAGCAATCAGCCCCAGCATTTT
clone size: few; D gene: TRBD2; V gene: TRBV7-2; J gene: TRBJ2-7; CDR3 protein: CASSLGPGLGSYEQYF; CDR3 DNA: TGTGCCAGCAGCTTAGGTCCCGGACTAGGCTCCTACGAGCAGTACTTC
clone size: -; D gene: TRBD2; V gene: TRBV9; J gene: TRBJ2-3; CDR3 protein: CASSDRLAELTDTQYF; CDR3 DNA: TGTGCCAGCAGCGACAGACTAGCTGAACTCACAGATACGCAGTATTTT
clone size: few; D gene: -; V gene: TRBV24-1; J gene: TRBJ2-1; CDR3 protein: CATSAVGQVIDEQFF; CDR3 DNA: TGTGCCACCAGTGCCGTGGGTCAGGTGATCGATGAGCAGTTCTTC
clone size: -; D gene: -; V gene: TRBV6-1; J gene: TRBJ1-2; CDR3 protein: CASTKGNYGYTF; CDR3 DNA: TGTGCCAGCACCAAGGGGAACTATGGCTACACCTTC
clone size: -; D gene: -; V gene: TRBV7-2; J gene: TRBJ2-5; CDR3 protein: CASTPGGLLNEQYF; CDR3 DNA: TGTGCCAGCACCCCAGGCGGCCTACTCAATGAGCAGTACTTC
clone size: once; D gene: TRBD2; V gene: TRBV20-1; J gene: TRBJ2-5; CDR3 protein: CSAIVSGTGETQYF; CDR3 DNA: TGCAGTGCTATAGTTAGCGGGACCGGGGAGACCCAGTACTTC
clone size: -; D gene: TRBD1; V gene: TRBV5-1; J gene: TRBJ1-1; CDR3 protein: CASSNARGQGVNTEAFF; CDR3 DNA: TGCGCCAGCAGCAATGCCCGAGGACAGGGGGTGAACACTGAAGCTTTCTTT
clone size: once; D gene: -; V gene: TRBV7-2; J gene: TRBJ2-7; CDR3 protein: CASSLVERVHEQYF; CDR3 DNA: TGTGCCAGCAGCTTAGTGGAACGGGTTCACGAGCAGTACTTC
clone size: -; D gene: TRBD1; V gene: TRBV6-2/TRBV6-3; J gene: TRBJ1-2; CDR3 protein: CATTFYSGTAYGYTF; CDR3 DNA: TGTGCCACTACATTCTACTCCGGGACAGCGTATGGCTACACCTTC
clone size: -; D gene: -; V gene: TRBV24-1; J gene: TRBJ1-5; CDR3 protein: CATSQGLSNQPQHF; CDR3 DNA: TGTGCCACCAGTCAGGGGCTAAGCAATCAGCCCCAGCATTTT
clone size: few; D gene: TRBD1; V gene: TRBV6-6; J gene: TRBJ1-5; CDR3 protein: CASSVRGRGQPQHF; CDR3 DNA: TGTGCCAGCAGTGTGAGGGGGCGCGGGCAGCCCCAGCATTTT
clone size: -; D gene: TRBD1; V gene: TRBV29-1; J gene: TRBJ2-1; CDR3 protein: CSVSGTGVFF; CDR3 DNA: TGCAGCGTTTCCGGAACAGGGGTGTTCTTC
clone size: many; D gene: -; V gene: TRBV4-1; J gene: TRBJ1-4; CDR3 protein: CASRVRPNEKLFF; CDR3 DNA: TGCGCCAGCAGGGTCAGGCCAAATGAAAAACTGTTTTTT
clone size: -; D gene: -; V gene: TRBV21-1; J gene: TRBJ2-7; CDR3 protein: CASSNHRGSRNAACNEQYF; CDR3 DNA: TGTGCCAGCAGCAATCACCGGGGCAGTAGGAATGCGGCGTGCAATGAGCAGTACTTC
clone size: few; D gene: TRBD2; V gene: TRBV7-2; J gene: TRBJ2-1; CDR3 protein: CASSLASTAGGYNEQFF; CDR3 DNA: TGTGCCAGCAGCTTAGCGTCGACAGCGGGGGGCTACAATGAGCAGTTCTTC
clone size: -; D gene: TRBD1; V gene: TRBV4-1; J gene: TRBJ1-3; CDR3 protein: CASSQLRGLDGNTIYF; CDR3 DNA: TGCGCCAGCAGCCAACTCAGGGGGCTGGATGGAAACACCATATATTTT
clone size: few; D gene: TRBD1; V gene: TRBV25-1; J gene: TRBJ2-7; CDR3 protein: CASSLGGDRGTYEQYF; CDR3 DNA: TGTGCCAGCAGCCTGGGCGGGGACAGGGGGACCTACGAGCAGTACTTC